The 24 T cell receptor beta chains below all came from one sample that was sequenced in a study of CD4 T cells in relation to SARS-CoV-2 and coronaviruses. CD4+ T cells from unexposed donors were obtained before the COVID-19 pandemic (2011-2018). The cells were cultured for 10 days before CD4+ T cells were isolated. The antigens of these receptors remain unknown. Measured with immunoSEQ multiplex PCR; TCRdb has only the in-frame clones, and not every one. The repertoire holds about 22,000 clones, with 60% to 80% as singletons. The specimen sequenced was CD4+ T cells from PBMCs, cultured in vitro. These receptors came from a human donor in good health.

The chain carries TRBV10-1 and TRBJ1-1; TRBD1 matches at 9 bases. Germline CDR1 WNHNN, CDR2 SYGVQD (reference sequence). V lost 6 bases to trimming and J lost 4 bases; unmatched junction nucleotides: 12. CDR3 length: 16 residues. The CDR3 nucleotides are TGCGCCAGCAGACCTAATCCGGGACAGGGTCCCACTGAAGCTTTCTTT. Its translation: CASRPNPGQGPTEAFF.

The chain joins TRBV6-1 to TRBJ2-7; D gene unclear. Germline lookup yields CDR1 MNHNS and CDR2 SASEGT. The V end lost 2 bases, the J end lost 3 bases, and 14 bases lay between the germline ends. This CDR3 has 15 residues. The CDR3 loop is CASSEYGSIIYEQYF. The CDR3 nucleotides are TGTGCCAGCAGTGAATATGGGTCGATAATCTACGAGCAGTACTTC.

The genes are TRBV5-1 and TRBJ1-2; tentatively, D is TRBD1 (6 bases). Germline-derived CDR1 and CDR2 are SGHRS and YFSETQ. This CDR3 contains 14 residues. V shed 4 bases and J shed 10 bases, with 20 bases lying between them. CDR3 nucleotide sequence: TGCGCCAGCAGCCCACCCGCGGGGGGCTCGGACTACACCTTC. Protein sequence: CASSPPAGGSDYTF.

This chain links TRBV2 with TRBJ2-1; 7 bases align to TRBD2. Germline CDR1 reads SNHLY; CDR2 reads FYNNEI. Losses at the gene ends were 2 bases for V and 2 bases for J; bases not matched to a gene: 9. The CDR3 covers 17 residues. CDR3 nucleotides: TGTGCCAGCAGTGAATGGTTAGCTAGCGGACCCTACAATGAGCAGTTCTTC. This codes for CASSEWLASGPYNEQFF.

V is TRBV9 and J is TRBJ1-3; D perhaps matches TRBD1 (5 bases). Germline values: CDR1 SGDLS, CDR2 YYNGEE. V dropped 4 bases and J dropped 1 base, with 15 bases sitting between them. The CDR3 runs 16 residues. The DNA for the CDR3 is TGTGCCAGCAGCACTACGACCCAGGGATCTGGAAACACCATATATTTT. Its protein is CASSTTTQGSGNTIYF.

The chain has TRBV19 and TRBJ1-1; 7 nucleotides agree with TRBD1. The V segment lost 6 bases and the J segment 8 bases; nucleotides outside the gene matches: 15. CDR1 is LNHDA and CDR2 is SQIVND in the germline V gene (reference sequence). The CDR3 contains 15 residues. CDR3 sequence reads: CASRTLLRGPPEAFF. The CDR3 coding sequence is TGTGCCAGTAGAACCCTACTGAGGGGGCCGCCAGAAGCTTTCTTT.

The chain joins TRBV27 to TRBJ1-6, with D unresolved. CDR1 and CDR2 from the germline V gene are MNHEY and SMNVEV (reference sequence). Trimming took 3 bases from V and 5 from J, leaving 8 bases between them. The CDR3 has 14 amino acids. The CDR3 reads CASSLVENNSPLHF. CDR3 bases: TGTGCCAGCAGTTTGGTAGAAAATAATTCACCCCTCCACTTT.

This clone was seen a single time. DNA of the CDR3: TGTGCCAGCAGCTTAGCGCTCCTAGCGGGATTGGGCAATGAGCAGTTCTTC. Protein sequence: CASSLALLAGLGNEQFF. The chain uses TRBV7-8 and TRBJ2-1, with 9 bases matching TRBD2. The length of the CDR3 is 17 residues. The germline V gene encodes CDR1 SGHVS and CDR2 FQNEAQ. Trimming removed 0 bases from V and 6 bases from J; junction bases left unmatched: 9.

This clone has a handful of counts. This chain uses TRBV28 with TRBJ1-5, with TRBD1 matching 10 bases. V dropped 6 bases and J dropped 3; count of bases not matched to a gene: 14. This CDR3 has 18 amino acids. CDR1 and CDR2 (germline): MDHEN, SYDVKM. As DNA, the CDR3 is TGTGCCAGCAGCTGGCGGGGGACAGGGGTGACAAACAATCAGCCCCAGCATTTT. This encodes CASSWRGTGVTNNQPQHF.

The V gene is TRBV4-1, the J gene TRBJ1-2; 12 bases agree with TRBD1. The CDR3 has 17 residues. The V gene's germline CDR1 is MGHRA and CDR2 YSYEKL. Trimming took 0 bases from V and 5 from J; bases not matched to a gene: 7. As DNA, the CDR3 is TGCGCCAGCAGCCAAGATCCGGGACAGGGGGCGCAGTATGGCTACACCTTC. This sequence encodes CASSQDPGQGAQYGYTF.

The chain links TRBV28 to TRBJ2-1; D gene ambiguous. The CDR3 runs 12 residues. Trimming stripped 8 bases from V and 3 bases from J, with 8 bases between. The V gene's germline CDR1 is MDHEN and CDR2 SYDVKM. Here the CDR3 reads CASLGGYNEQFF. CDR3 bases: TGTGCCAGCCTAGGTGGCTACAATGAGCAGTTCTTC.

This sequence joins TRBV12-5 and TRBJ2-5; TRBD2 might be the D (5 bases). The germline V and J ends were trimmed by 5 bases and 1 base, with 14 bases remaining between them. The CDR3 extends over 15 amino acids. Per the germline V gene, CDR1 is LGHNT and CDR2 is FRNRAP. The CDR3 DNA follows: TGTGCTAGTGGTCCGTCCGGACTGTTCCAAGAGACCCAGTACTTC. Translated: CASGPSGLFQETQYF.

The rearrangement links TRBV6-1 to TRBJ1-2; 7 nucleotides align to TRBD1. The CDR3 has 14 residues. Germline lookup yields CDR1 MNHNS and CDR2 SASEGT. Unmatched junction bases numbered 4, after V lost 1 base and J lost 5 bases. For the CDR3, the DNA is TGTGCCAGCAGTGAAGTACCGACAGGGTATGGCTACACCTTC. This codes for CASSEVPTGYGYTF.

The chain employs TRBV6-5 and TRBJ2-7, with D perhaps being TRBD1 or TRBD2 (7 bases each). This CDR3 comprises 15 residues. The V gene's germline CDR1 is MNHEY and CDR2 SVGAGI. Trimming left V 5 bases short and J 1 base short, with 15 bases between. The CDR3 protein is CASSPGGAGSYEQYF. CDR3 DNA: TGTGCCAGCAGTCCAGGGGGGGCGGGGTCCTACGAGCAGTACTTC.

This clone appeared a single time. The chain links TRBV18 to TRBJ2-5, with D perhaps TRBD2 (6 bases). Deletions cut 2 bases from V and 2 bases from J, with 12 bases between. The CDR3 consists of 15 residues. Germline V gives CDR1 KGHSH, CDR2 LQKENI. Written as DNA, the CDR3 is TGTGCCAGCTCACCATCGGCGGGGATACAAGAGACCCAGTACTTC. It translates to CASSPSAGIQETQYF.

This clone is a singleton in its sample. The V and J genes are TRBV9 and TRBJ2-7; 7 bases align to TRBD2. Germline lookup yields CDR1 SGDLS and CDR2 YYNGEE. The junction had 6 bases not matched to a gene; V was cut back by 2 bases and J by 1 base. This CDR3 contains 15 residues. CDR3 coding DNA: TGTGCCAGCAGCGTCGGACTAGAGGAGTCCTACGAGCAGTACTTC. Residues: CASSVGLEESYEQYF.

This chain joins TRBV7-6 and TRBJ2-2, with D perhaps TRBD1 (6 bases). The germline V gene encodes CDR1 SGHVS and CDR2 FNYEAQ. The CDR3 is 15 amino acids. V shed 5 bases and J shed 2 bases, with 12 bases lying between them. CDR3 in DNA: TGTGCCAGCAGCAGGACAGCTAGTAACACCGGGGAGCTGTTTTTT. Residues: CASSRTASNTGELFF.

The V call is TRBV19, the J call TRBJ1-4, with a weak D call TRBD1 (5 bases). Germline V gives CDR1 LNHDA, CDR2 SQIVND (reference sequence). The CDR3 runs to 18 residues. The V gene lost 8 bases and the J gene lost 2 bases, with 24 bases spanning the gap. The CDR3 bases are TGTGCCAGTCAATCCACCGGGCGGACAATGGGGACTAATGAAAAACTGTTTTTT. This codes for CASQSTGRTMGTNEKLFF.

The chain links TRBV5-6 to TRBJ2-5; D remains unclear. The CDR3 contains 12 residues. The V end lost 2 bases, the J end lost 4 bases, and 6 bases lay between the germline ends. In germline, CDR1 is SGHDT, CDR2 YYEEEE. The CDR3 region is CASSLVSETQYF. CDR3 nucleotide sequence: TGTGCCAGCAGCTTAGTATCAGAGACCCAGTACTTC.

The DNA of the CDR3 is TGTGCCAGCTCACCACGCCGGGACACCGGGGAGCTGTTTTTT. It yields the protein CASSPRRDTGELFF. This chain links TRBV18 with TRBJ2-2; D gene unclear. Germline CDR1 is KGHSH and CDR2 is LQKENI. CDR3 length equals 14 residues. V lost 1 base and J 3 bases, leaving 6 bases between the germline ends.

The V gene is TRBV24-1, the J gene TRBJ2-7; TRBD1 matches 8 bases. Germline V lookup: CDR1 KGHDR, CDR2 SFDVKD. Trimming removed 9 bases from V and 3 bases from J; junction bases left unmatched: 9. CDR3 size: 14 residues. The CDR3 bases are TGTGCCACCCAAGCTACGGACAGGGACTACGAGCAGTACTTC. It specifies CATQATDRDYEQYF.

This rearrangement joins TRBV5-5 to TRBJ2-7, with D possibly called TRBD1 or TRBD2 (5 bases each). V was pared by 3 bases and J by 2 bases, with 15 bases between. Germline V gene lookup returns CDR1 SGHKS and CDR2 YYEKEE (reference sequence). The CDR3 consists of 15 residues. The CDR3 here is CASSWTGTVAYEQYF. In nucleotides, the CDR3 is TGTGCCAGCAGCTGGACCGGGACGGTAGCCTACGAGCAGTACTTC.

The chain links TRBV5-1 to TRBJ2-7, with D tentatively TRBD1 (6 bases). The CDR3 sequence is 13 residues long. Per the germline V gene, CDR1 is SGHRS and CDR2 is YFSETQ. The germline V and J ends were trimmed by 0 bases and 7 bases, with 11 bases remaining between them. CDR3 loop: CASSLGDRSEQYF. As DNA, the CDR3 is TGCGCCAGCAGCTTGGGTGACAGGAGTGAGCAGTACTTC.

The gene calls are TRBV18 and TRBJ2-5, with 14 bases lining up with TRBD2. This CDR3 spans 17 amino acids. From germline, CDR1 is KGHSH and CDR2 LQKENI. Losses at the gene ends were 6 bases for V and 4 bases for J; bases not matched to a gene: 10. The CDR3 region has the DNA TGTGCCAGCTCCCTGGGACTAGCGGGAGTCTTTGGAGAGACCCAGTACTTC. Translation: CASSLGLAGVFGETQYF.